The 19 T cell receptor beta chains in this list originate from one sample, sequenced in a study of blood T cell repertoires in COVID-19 (dated by TCRdb to 2020 to 2021). The library was obtained by the immunoSEQ multiplex PCR assay. TCRdb re-hosts the immuneACCESS table, in-frame sequences only. Its copies lack some clones; in the studies checked, an unresolved V gene accounts for under half of them, and the cause for the rest is not known. This sample is represented by about 54,000 clones; roughly nine tenths of them were singletons. About 7% of the sample rests with the top ten. Sequenced: peripheral blood. Every receptor here comes from an older woman with active or convalescent COVID-19.

The genes are TRBV27 and TRBJ2-1; D possibly corresponds to TRBD2 (6 bases). This CDR3 region has 13 residues. Germline V CDR1 and CDR2: MNHEY, SMNVEV (reference sequence). Trimming took 4 bases from V and 7 from J, leaving 11 bases between them. CDR3 residues: CASSSSGRNEQFF. CDR3 bases: TGTGCCAGCAGTTCCAGCGGGCGGAATGAGCAGTTCTTC.

The chain employs TRBV12-3 or TRBV12-4 and TRBJ2-2; D perhaps matches TRBD1 (5 bases). V lost 5 bases and J lost 7, with 8 bases in between. This CDR3 is 12 amino acids long. For the CDR3, the DNA is TGTGCCAGCAGTCCGACAGACGGGGAGCTGTTTTTT. It encodes CASSPTDGELFF.

V usage is TRBV3-1 (or the pseudogene TRBV3-2) and J usage is TRBJ2-1; 7 nucleotides line up with TRBD2. Germline CDR1 reads LGHDT; CDR2 reads YNNKEL (reference sequence). J gave up 7 bases and V 1 base, and 10 bases lay outside the gene matches. The CDR3 spans 16 residues. CDR3 amino acids: CASSQGGLAAANEQFF. DNA for the CDR3: TGTGCCAGCAGCCAAGGTGGGCTAGCGGCAGCGAATGAGCAGTTCTTC.

This chain links TRBV28 with TRBJ1-2, with D maybe TRBD1 (5 bases). CDR1 is MDHEN, CDR2 SYDVKM, per germline. Deletions cut 1 base from V and 6 bases from J, with 15 bases between. This CDR3 region has 15 residues. The CDR3 protein is CASSLFGREKNGYTF. DNA for the CDR3: TGTGCCAGCAGTTTATTCGGCAGGGAAAAGAATGGCTACACCTTC.

This rearrangement joins TRBV7-9 to TRBJ1-5; tentatively, D is TRBD1 (6 bases). CDR3 length: 18 amino acids. V lost 3 bases and J 3 bases, leaving 21 bases between the germline ends. Germline V gene sequence: CDR1 SEHNR, CDR2 FQNEAQ (reference sequence). This chain's CDR3 is CASSLGARTDFDNQPQHF. The CDR3 nucleotides read TGTGCCAGCAGCTTGGGGGCGAGGACAGACTTCGACAATCAGCCCCAGCATTTT.

The genes are TRBV12-3 or TRBV12-4 and TRBJ2-3, with 7 bases matching TRBD1. The CDR3 covers 13 residues. V dropped 8 bases and J dropped 8; count of bases not matched to a gene: 10. The DNA of the CDR3 is TGTGCCAGCTCTGGACAGGCAGCCGGTACGCAGTATTTT. Translating gives CASSGQAAGTQYF.

V usage is TRBV11-2 and J usage is TRBJ2-7; no clear D. This CDR3 has 13 amino acids. Trimming left V 3 bases short and J 4 bases short, with 10 bases between. CDR1 SGHAT and CDR2 FQNNGV come from the germline V gene. This CDR3 is CASSLLVWYEQYF. For the CDR3, the DNA is TGTGCCAGCAGCTTGCTAGTTTGGTACGAGCAGTACTTC.

The V and J genes are TRBV10-1 and TRBJ2-7, with TRBD1 matching 9 bases. The germline V gene has CDR1 WNHNN and CDR2 SYGVQD (reference sequence). V gave up 6 bases and J gave up 7 bases; unmatched junction bases: 7. The CDR3 is 13 amino acids. CDR3 sequence (DNA): TGCGCCAGCAGCCTGGGACAGGGAGGAGAGCAGTACTTC. Its translation: CASSLGQGGEQYF.

This chain connects TRBV6-6 to TRBJ1-1, with TRBD1 matching over 8 bases. J was trimmed by 1 base and V by 7 bases; bases with no gene match: 11. CDR1 is MNHNY, CDR2 SVGAGI, per germline (reference sequence). The CDR3 has 16 amino acids. CDR3 in amino acids: CASIYFMTGENTEAFF. CDR3 DNA: TGTGCCAGCATCTACTTTATGACAGGGGAGAACACTGAAGCTTTCTTT.

The rearrangement uses TRBV5-1 and TRBJ2-5, with 14 bases identical to TRBD2. Losses at the gene ends were 4 bases for V and 5 bases for J; bases not matched to a gene: 7. This CDR3 spans 16 amino acids. Per germline, CDR1 SGHRS and CDR2 YFSETQ. Here the CDR3 DNA reads TGCGCCAGCAGCCAAGGGACTAGCGGGGGTGTTGAGACCCAGTACTTC. Encoded protein: CASSQGTSGGVETQYF.

V gene TRBV24-1 combines with J gene TRBJ2-1; no reliable D call. Germline V CDR1 and CDR2: KGHDR, SFDVKD. The CDR3 covers 15 residues. Trimming pared 6 bases from V and 0 bases from J, leaving 11 bases between. The CDR3 nucleotides read TGTGCCACCAGTTTAGATTACGGCTCCTACAATGAGCAGTTCTTC. Protein: CATSLDYGSYNEQFF.

The chain is built from TRBV5-4 and TRBJ1-2, with D maybe TRBD1 (6 bases). CDR1 SGHNT and CDR2 YYREEE come from the germline V gene (reference sequence). The CDR3 has 16 residues. V was cut by 3 bases and J by 4 bases, with 19 bases left in between. The CDR3 nucleotides are TGTGCCAGCAGCTCCCCCTCCAGGGGAATAATCTATGGCTACACCTTC. Residues: CASSSPSRGIIYGYTF.

A single count supports this clone. This chain links TRBV27 with TRBJ1-3; 7 nucleotides line up with TRBD1. Germline lookup yields CDR1 MNHEY and CDR2 SMNVEV (reference sequence). The CDR3 runs to 15 residues. J was trimmed by 4 bases and V by 6 bases; bases with no gene match: 9. The CDR3 sequence: CASSATGRKGNTIYF. Here the CDR3 DNA reads TGTGCCAGCAGCGCGACAGGGAGGAAAGGAAACACCATATATTTT.

The V and J genes are TRBV11-2 and TRBJ2-4, with a tentative D call TRBD1 (6 bases). This CDR3 is built from 16 residues. Germline V lookup: CDR1 SGHAT, CDR2 FQNNGV. V was shortened by 1 base and J by 1 base, with 11 bases between the two germline ends. CDR3: CASSLVQGIAKNIQYF. Written as DNA, the CDR3 is TGTGCCAGCAGCTTAGTGCAGGGGATTGCCAAAAACATTCAGTACTTC. Variable domain in full (rest from reference TRBV11-2 and TRBJ2-4): EAGVAQSPRYKIIEKRQSVAFWCNPISGHATLYWYQQILGQGPKLLIQFQNNGVVDDSQLPKDRFSAERLKGVDSTLKIQPAKLEDSAVYLCASSLVQGIAKNIQYFGAGTRLSVL.

The chain uses TRBV30 and TRBJ2-1, with 9 bases matching TRBD2. This CDR3 is 13 amino acids long. Trimming took 7 bases from V and 8 from J; bases not matched to a gene: 9. Germline CDR1 is GTSNPN and CDR2 is SVGIG (reference sequence). The CDR3 protein is CASQRGAGYEQFF. The CDR3 coding sequence is TGTGCCTCACAGCGGGGGGCAGGCTATGAGCAGTTCTTC.

This clone came up once. The chain recombines TRBV21-1 with TRBJ1-2. TRBV21-1 counts as a pseudogene. The CDR3 is 16 amino acids. The CDR3, as DNA: TGTGCCAGCAGCAAAATGGGCCCTTGGAGGCGGAATGGCTACACCTTC. As protein: CASSKMGPWRRNGYTF.

This rearrangement joins TRBV6-5 to TRBJ2-7, with 7 bases lining up with TRBD1. The trim removed 2 bases at V and 4 bases at J, leaving 8 bases unmatched. The germline CDR1 and CDR2 sequences are MNHEY and SVGAGI. The CDR3 consists of 15 residues. CDR3 amino acids: CASSYGQVGPYEQYF. The CDR3 bases are TGTGCCAGCAGTTACGGACAGGTAGGACCATACGAGCAGTACTTC.

The chain employs TRBV7-9 and TRBJ1-2; D gene ambiguous. CDR1 and CDR2 (germline): SEHNR, FQNEAQ (reference sequence). V dropped 1 base and J dropped 0 bases, with 6 bases sitting between them. The CDR3 loop spans 14 amino acids. CDR3 sequence: CASSLDLSNYGYTF. The CDR3 DNA reads as TGTGCCAGCAGCTTAGATCTCTCTAACTATGGCTACACCTTC.

The chain is built from TRBV28 and TRBJ1-5, with 9 bases aligning to TRBD1. There are 16 residues in the CDR3. CDR1 MDHEN and CDR2 SYDVKM come from the germline V gene. Trimming cost V 6 bases and J 4 bases; bases outside gene matches: 10. CDR3 sequence reads: CASSNTGQGGNQPQHF. CDR3 sequence (DNA): TGTGCCAGCAGCAACACGGGACAGGGCGGTAATCAGCCCCAGCATTTT. Complete variable domain (other parts from reference TRBV28 and TRBJ1-5): DVKVTQSSRYLVKRTGEKVFLECVQDMDHENMFWYRQDPGLGLRLIYFSYDVKMKEKGDIPEGYSVSREKKERFSLILESASTNQTSMYLCASSNTGQGGNQPQHFGDGTRLSIL.